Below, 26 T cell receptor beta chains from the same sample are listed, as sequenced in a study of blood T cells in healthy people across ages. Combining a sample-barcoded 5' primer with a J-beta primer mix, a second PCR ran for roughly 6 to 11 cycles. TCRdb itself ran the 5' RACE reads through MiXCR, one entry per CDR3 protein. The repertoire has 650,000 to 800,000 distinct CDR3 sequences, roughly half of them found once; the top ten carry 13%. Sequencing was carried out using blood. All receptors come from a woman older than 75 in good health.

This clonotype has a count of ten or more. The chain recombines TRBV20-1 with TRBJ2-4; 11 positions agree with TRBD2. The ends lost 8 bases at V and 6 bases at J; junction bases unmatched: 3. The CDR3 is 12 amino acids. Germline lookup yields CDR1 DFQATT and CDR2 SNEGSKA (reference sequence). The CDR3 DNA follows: TGCAGTAACCTAGCGGGGGGAAACATTCAGTACTTC. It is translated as CSNLAGGNIQYF.

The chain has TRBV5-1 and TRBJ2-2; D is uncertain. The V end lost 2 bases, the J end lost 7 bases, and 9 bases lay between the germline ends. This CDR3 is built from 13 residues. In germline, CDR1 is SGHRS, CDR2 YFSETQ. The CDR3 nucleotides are TGCGCCAGCAGCTTAAGGGTCGGCGGGGAGCTGTTTTTT. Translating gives CASSLRVGGELFF.

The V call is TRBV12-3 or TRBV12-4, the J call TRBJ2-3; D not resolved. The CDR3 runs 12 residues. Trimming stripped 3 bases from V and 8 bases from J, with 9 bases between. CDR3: CASSFGSGTQYF. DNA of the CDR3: TGTGCCAGCAGTTTTGGGTCCGGTACGCAGTATTTT.

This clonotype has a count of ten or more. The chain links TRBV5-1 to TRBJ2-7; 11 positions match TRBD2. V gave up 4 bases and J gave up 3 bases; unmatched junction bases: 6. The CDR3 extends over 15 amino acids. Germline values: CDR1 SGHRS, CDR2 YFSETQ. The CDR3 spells CASSPGTSGGYEQYF. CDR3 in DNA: TGCGCCAGCAGCCCTGGGACTAGCGGTGGCTACGAGCAGTACTTC. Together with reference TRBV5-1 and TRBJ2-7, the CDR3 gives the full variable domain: KAGVTQTPRYLIKTRGQQVTLSCSPISGHRSVSWYQQTPGQGLQFLFEYFSETQRNKGNFPGRFSGRQFSNSRSEMNVSTLELGDSALYLCASSPGTSGGYEQYFGPGTRLTVT.

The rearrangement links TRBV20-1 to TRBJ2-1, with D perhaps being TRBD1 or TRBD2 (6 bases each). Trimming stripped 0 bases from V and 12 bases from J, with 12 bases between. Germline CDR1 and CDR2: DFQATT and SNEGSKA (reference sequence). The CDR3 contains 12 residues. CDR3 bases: TGCAGTGCTAGAGAGGTAGCGGACAGGCAGTTCTTC. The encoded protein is CSAREVADRQFF.

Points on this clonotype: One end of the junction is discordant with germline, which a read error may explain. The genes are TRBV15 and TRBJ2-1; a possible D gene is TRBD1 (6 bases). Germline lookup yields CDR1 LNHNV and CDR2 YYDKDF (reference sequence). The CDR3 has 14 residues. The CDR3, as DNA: TGTGCCGCCAGCAGAGATCTACAGGGCAATGAGCAGTTCTTC. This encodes CAASRDLQGNEQFF.

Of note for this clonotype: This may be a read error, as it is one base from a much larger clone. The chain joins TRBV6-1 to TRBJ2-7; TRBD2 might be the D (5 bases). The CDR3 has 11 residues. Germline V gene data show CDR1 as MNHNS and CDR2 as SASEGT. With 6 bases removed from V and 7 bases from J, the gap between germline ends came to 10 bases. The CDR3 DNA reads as TGTGCCAGCAGCGGGGTCTCTGAGCAGTACTTC. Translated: CASSGVSEQYF.

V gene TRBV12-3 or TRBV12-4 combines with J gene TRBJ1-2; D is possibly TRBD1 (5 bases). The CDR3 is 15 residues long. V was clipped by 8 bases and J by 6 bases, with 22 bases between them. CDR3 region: CASRQGTLRIHGYTF. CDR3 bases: TGTGCCAGCCGTCAGGGAACCTTACGGATACATGGCTACACCTTC.

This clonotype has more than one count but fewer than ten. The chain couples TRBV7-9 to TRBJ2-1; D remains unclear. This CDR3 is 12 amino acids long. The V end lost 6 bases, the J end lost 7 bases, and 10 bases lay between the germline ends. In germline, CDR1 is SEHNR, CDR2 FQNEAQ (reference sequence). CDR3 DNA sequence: TGTGCCAGCAGGCCGGCGGCAAATGAGCAGTTCTTC. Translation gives CASRPAANEQFF.

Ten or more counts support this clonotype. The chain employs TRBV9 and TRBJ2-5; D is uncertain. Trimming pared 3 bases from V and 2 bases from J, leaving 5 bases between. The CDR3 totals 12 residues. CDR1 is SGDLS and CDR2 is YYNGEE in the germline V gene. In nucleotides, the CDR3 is TGTGCCAGCAGCGCGGAACAAGAGACCCAGTACTTC. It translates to CASSAEQETQYF.

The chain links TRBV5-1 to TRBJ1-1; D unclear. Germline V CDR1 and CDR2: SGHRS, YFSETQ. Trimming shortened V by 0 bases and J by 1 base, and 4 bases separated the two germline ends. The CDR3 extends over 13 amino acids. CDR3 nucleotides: TGCGCCAGCAGCTTGGAATCGAACACTGAAGCTTTCTTT. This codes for CASSLESNTEAFF.

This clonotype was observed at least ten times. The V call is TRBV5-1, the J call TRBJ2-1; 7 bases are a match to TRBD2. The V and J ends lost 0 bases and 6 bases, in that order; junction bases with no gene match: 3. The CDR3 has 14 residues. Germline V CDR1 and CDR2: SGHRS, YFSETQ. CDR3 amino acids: CASSLGLAGNEQFF. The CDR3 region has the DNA TGCGCCAGCAGCTTGGGACTAGCAGGCAATGAGCAGTTCTTC.

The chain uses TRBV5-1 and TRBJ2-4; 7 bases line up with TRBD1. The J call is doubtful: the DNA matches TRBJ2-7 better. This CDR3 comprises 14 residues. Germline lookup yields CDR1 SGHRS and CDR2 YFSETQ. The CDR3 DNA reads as TGCGCCAGCAGCCCCGGGACAGTCTATTACGAGCAGTACTTC. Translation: CASSPGTVYYEQYF.

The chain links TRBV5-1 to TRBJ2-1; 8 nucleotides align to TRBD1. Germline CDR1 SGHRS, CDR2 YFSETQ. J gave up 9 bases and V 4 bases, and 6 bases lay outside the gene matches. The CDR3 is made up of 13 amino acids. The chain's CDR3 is CASSVAQGAEQFF. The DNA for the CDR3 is TGCGCCAGCAGCGTGGCGCAGGGGGCTGAGCAGTTCTTC.

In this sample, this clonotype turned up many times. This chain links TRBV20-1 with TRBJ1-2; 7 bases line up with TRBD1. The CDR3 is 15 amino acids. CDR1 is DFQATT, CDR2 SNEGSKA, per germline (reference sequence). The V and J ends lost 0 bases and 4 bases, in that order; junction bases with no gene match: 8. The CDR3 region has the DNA TGCAGTGCTAGAGATCGGGTAGGGGGCAGCTATGGCTACACCTTC. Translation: CSARDRVGGSYGYTF.

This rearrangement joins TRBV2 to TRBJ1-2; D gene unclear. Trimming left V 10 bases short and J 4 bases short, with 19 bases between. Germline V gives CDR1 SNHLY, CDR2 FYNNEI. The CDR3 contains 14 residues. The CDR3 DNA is TGTGCCACCATGGGGTCGTGGGTATCCTATGGCTACACCTTC. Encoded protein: CATMGSWVSYGYTF.

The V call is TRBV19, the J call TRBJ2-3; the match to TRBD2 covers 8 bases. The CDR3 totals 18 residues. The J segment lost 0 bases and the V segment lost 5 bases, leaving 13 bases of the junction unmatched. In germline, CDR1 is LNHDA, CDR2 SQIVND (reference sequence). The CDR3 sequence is CASSPLLRASGSTDTQYF. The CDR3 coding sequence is TGTGCCAGTAGTCCTTTGTTAAGGGCTAGCGGGAGCACAGATACGCAGTATTTT.

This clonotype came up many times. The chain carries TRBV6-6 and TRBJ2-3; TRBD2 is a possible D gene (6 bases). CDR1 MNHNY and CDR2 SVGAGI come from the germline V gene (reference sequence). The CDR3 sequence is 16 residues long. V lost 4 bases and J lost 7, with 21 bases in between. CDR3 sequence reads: CASSFPSGAKIHTQYF. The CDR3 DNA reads TGTGCCAGCAGTTTTCCCTCGGGAGCAAAGATTCATACGCAGTATTTT.

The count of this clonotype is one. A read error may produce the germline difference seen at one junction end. The CDR3, as DNA: TGTGCCACCAGCGGAGAAGGGGGCGCGGACTATGGCTACACCTTC. This sequence encodes CATSGEGGADYGYTF. This rearrangement joins TRBV15 to TRBJ1-2; 7 nucleotides match TRBD1. The CDR3 has 15 residues. The germline CDR1 and CDR2 sequences are LNHNV and YYDKDF (reference sequence).

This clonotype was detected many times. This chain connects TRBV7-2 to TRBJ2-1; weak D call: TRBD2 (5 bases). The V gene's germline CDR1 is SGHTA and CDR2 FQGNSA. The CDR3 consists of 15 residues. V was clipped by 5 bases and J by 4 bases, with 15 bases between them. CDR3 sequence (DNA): TGTGCCAGCAGCCTAGGGAGCCCCCAATACAATGAGCAGTTCTTC. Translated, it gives CASSLGSPQYNEQFF.

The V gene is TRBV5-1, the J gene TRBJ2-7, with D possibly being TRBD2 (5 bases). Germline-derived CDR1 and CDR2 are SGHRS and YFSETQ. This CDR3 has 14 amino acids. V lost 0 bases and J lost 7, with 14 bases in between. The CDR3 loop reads CASSLDGGYNEQYF. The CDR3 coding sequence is TGCGCCAGCAGCTTGGATGGCGGGTACAATGAGCAGTACTTC. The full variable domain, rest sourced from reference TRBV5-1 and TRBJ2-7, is KAGVTQTPRYLIKTRGQQVTLSCSPISGHRSVSWYQQTPGQGLQFLFEYFSETQRNKGNFPGRFSGRQFSNSRSEMNVSTLELGDSALYLCASSLDGGYNEQYFGPGTRLTVT.

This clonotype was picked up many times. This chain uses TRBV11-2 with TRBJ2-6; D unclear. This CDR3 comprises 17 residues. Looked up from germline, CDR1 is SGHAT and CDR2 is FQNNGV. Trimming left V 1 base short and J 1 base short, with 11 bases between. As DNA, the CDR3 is TGTGCCAGCAGCTTAGGGAACAGCCTTTCTGGGGCCAACGTCCTGACTTTC. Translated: CASSLGNSLSGANVLTF.

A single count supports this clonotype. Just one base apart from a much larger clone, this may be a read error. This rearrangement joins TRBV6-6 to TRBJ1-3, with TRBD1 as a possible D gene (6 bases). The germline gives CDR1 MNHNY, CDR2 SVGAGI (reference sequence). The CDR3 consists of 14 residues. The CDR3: CAGRPGTHGNTIYF. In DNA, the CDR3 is TGTGCCGGCAGGCCGGGGACACACGGAAACACCATATATTTT.

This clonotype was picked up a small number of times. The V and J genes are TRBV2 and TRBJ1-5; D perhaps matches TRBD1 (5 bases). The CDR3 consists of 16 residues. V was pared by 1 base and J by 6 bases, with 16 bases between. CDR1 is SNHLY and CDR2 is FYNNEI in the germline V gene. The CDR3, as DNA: TGTGCCAGCAGTGAAGAAGGCCCGGGCGGGGGTCAGCCCCAGCATTTT. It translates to CASSEEGPGGGQPQHF.

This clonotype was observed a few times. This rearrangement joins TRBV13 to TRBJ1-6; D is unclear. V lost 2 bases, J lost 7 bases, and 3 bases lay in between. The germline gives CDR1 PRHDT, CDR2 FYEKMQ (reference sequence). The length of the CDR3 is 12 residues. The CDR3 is CASSLINSPLHF. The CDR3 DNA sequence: TGTGCCAGCAGCTTAATAAATTCACCCCTCCACTTT.

In DNA, the CDR3 is TGTGCCAGCAGTTTATCGGGACAGCTACGCTATCAGCCCCAGCATTTT. It encodes CASSLSGQLRYQPQHF. V usage is TRBV27 and J usage is TRBJ1-5; TRBD1 agrees at 7 bases. The ends lost 0 bases at V and 5 bases at J; junction bases unmatched: 7. CDR3 length: 16 residues. Germline V lookup: CDR1 MNHEY, CDR2 SMNVEV (reference sequence).